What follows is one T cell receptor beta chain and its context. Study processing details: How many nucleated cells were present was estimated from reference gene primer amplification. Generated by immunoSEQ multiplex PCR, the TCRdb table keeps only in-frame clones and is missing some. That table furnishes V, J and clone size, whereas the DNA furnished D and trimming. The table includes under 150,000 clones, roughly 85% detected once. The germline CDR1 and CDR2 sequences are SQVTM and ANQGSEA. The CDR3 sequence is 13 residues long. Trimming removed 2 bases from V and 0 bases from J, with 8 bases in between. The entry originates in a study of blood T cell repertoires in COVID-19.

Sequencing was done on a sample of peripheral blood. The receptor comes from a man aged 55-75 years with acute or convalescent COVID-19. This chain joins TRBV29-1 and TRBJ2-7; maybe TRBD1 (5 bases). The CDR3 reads CSVEQGSSYEQYF. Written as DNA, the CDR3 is TGCAGCGTTGAACAGGGAAGCTCCTACGAGCAGTACTTC.